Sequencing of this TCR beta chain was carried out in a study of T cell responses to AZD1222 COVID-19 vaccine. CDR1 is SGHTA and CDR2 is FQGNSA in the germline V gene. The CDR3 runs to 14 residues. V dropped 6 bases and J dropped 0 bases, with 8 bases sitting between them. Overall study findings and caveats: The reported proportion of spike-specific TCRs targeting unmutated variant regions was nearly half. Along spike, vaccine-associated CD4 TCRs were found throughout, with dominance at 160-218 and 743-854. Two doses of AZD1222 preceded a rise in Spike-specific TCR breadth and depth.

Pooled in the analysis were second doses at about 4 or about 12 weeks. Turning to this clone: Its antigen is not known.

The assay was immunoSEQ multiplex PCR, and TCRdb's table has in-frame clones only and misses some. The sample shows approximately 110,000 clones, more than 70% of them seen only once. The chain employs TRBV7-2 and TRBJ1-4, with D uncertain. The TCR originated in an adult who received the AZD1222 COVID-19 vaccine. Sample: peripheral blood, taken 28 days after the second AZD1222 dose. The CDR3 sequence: CASSWAATNEKLFF. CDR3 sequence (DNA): TGTGCCAGCAGTTGGGCTGCAACTAATGAAAAACTGTTTTTT.